This T cell receptor (beta chain) was sequenced in a study of blood T cells in healthy people across ages. The second PCR ran roughly 7 to 11 cycles with a sample-barcoded 5' primer and J-beta primers. TCRdb re-called the 5' RACE reads through MiXCR, storing one row per CDR3 protein. The table records around 1,700,000 distinct CDR3 sequences, 28% of them present only once. CDR3 size: 14 residues. Germline-derived CDR1 and CDR2 are MDHEN and SYDVKM. V shed 7 bases and J 3 bases; nucleotides not matched to a gene: 4. The specimen was blood. The receptor was derived from a woman aged 25 to 39 in good health. The chain combines TRBV28 with TRBJ2-3; 10 bases map to TRBD1. Here the CDR3 reads CASTRQGATDTQYF. Here the CDR3 DNA reads TGTGCCAGCACACGACAGGGGGCTACAGATACGCAGTATTTT.